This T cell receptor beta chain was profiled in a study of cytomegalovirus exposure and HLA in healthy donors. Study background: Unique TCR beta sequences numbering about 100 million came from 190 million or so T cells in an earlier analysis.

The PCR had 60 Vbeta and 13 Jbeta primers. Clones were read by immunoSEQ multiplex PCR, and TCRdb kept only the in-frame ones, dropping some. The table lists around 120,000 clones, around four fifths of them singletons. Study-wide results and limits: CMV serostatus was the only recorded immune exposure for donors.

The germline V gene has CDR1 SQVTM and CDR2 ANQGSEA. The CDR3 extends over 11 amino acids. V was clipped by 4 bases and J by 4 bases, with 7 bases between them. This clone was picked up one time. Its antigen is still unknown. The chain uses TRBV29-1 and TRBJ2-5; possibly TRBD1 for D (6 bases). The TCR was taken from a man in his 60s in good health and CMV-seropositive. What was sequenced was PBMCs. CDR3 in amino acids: CSVAGVETQYF. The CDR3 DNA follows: TGCAGCGTTGCAGGGGTAGAGACCCAGTACTTC.